Listed below are T cell receptor beta chains from one sample, sequenced in a study of T cells in Graves' hyperthyroidism and ophthalmopathy. MiXCR, applied by TCRdb to the multiplex PCR reads, yields one record per CDR3 protein. The table includes 300,000 to 450,000 distinct CDR3 sequences, approximately 25% detected once. Specimen: blood. The receptors were gathered from a man aged 50 or older with Graves' hyperthyroidism. The CDR3 runs from the conserved cysteine through the conserved F or W. The D gene is left open where the match is weak. A clone size is listed for some rows: how often the clone was seen (once, few, many), or a class if it is expanded.

J: TRBJ2-1
V: TRBV24-1
D: TRBD2
size: few
CDR3: CATSDPLAGVSSYNEQFF
DNA: TGTGCCACCAGTGACCCACTAGCGGGAGTGAGCTCCTACAATGAGCAGTTCTTC

J: TRBJ2-2
V: TRBV28
D: TRBD1
size: NA
CDR3: CASGTVLNTGELFF
DNA: TGTGCCAGCGGGACAGTCCTGAACACCGGGGAGCTGTTTTTT

J: TRBJ2-7
V: TRBV29-1
D: TRBD2
size: NA
CDR3: CSVRTSGSPYEQYF
DNA: TGCAGCGTTCGGACTAGCGGGAGCCCCTACGAGCAGTACTTC

J: TRBJ1-6
V: TRBV2
D: NA
size: few
CDR3: CASSDSGQYNSPLHF
DNA: TGTGCCAGCAGTGATTCTGGACAGTATAATTCACCCCTCCACTTT

J: TRBJ2-1
V: TRBV5-1
D: NA
size: NA
CDR3: CASSLASSNNEQFF
DNA: TGCGCCAGCAGCTTGGCGTCTAGTAACAATGAGCAGTTCTTC

J: TRBJ2-4
V: TRBV6-5
D: TRBD1
size: few
CDR3: CASSYDRGSGIQYF
DNA: TGTGCCAGCAGTTACGACAGGGGATCCGGCATTCAGTACTTC

J: TRBJ1-2
V: TRBV10-2
D: NA
size: NA
CDR3: CASSGLTDNYGYTF
DNA: TGCGCCAGCAGTGGCCTGACGGATAACTATGGCTACACCTTC

J: TRBJ1-3
V: TRBV12-3/TRBV12-4
D: TRBD1
size: NA
CDR3: CASRNGQGGENTIYF
DNA: TGTGCCAGCAGGAATGGACAGGGTGGAGAAAACACCATATATTTT

J: TRBJ2-5
V: TRBV5-1
D: NA
size: few
CDR3: CASSQLRGLQETQYF
DNA: TGCGCCAGCAGCCAACTCAGGGGTCTCCAAGAGACCCAGTACTTC

J: TRBJ2-3
V: TRBV6-1
D: NA
size: NA
CDR3: CASSTLTISTDTQYF
DNA: TGTGCCAGCAGCACGTTGACAATCAGCACAGATACGCAGTATTTT

J: TRBJ2-1
V: TRBV29-1
D: NA
size: NA
CDR3: CSGGDNEQFF
DNA: TGCAGCGGAGGAGACAATGAGCAGTTCTTC

J: TRBJ2-1
V: TRBV20-1
D: NA
size: NA
CDR3: CSALWPGPNEQFF
DNA: TGCAGTGCCCTATGGCCAGGGCCCAATGAGCAGTTCTTC

J: TRBJ1-2
V: TRBV20-1
D: NA
size: NA
CDR3: CSAKGELGYTF
DNA: TGCAGTGCTAAAGGGGAGCTCGGCTACACCTTC

J: TRBJ1-1
V: TRBV28
D: TRBD1
size: NA
CDR3: CASSMTGEWNTEAFF
DNA: TGTGCCAGCAGCATGACAGGGGAATGGAACACTGAAGCTTTCTTT

J: TRBJ2-7
V: TRBV28
D: TRBD1
size: NA
CDR3: CASSPGTGFRYEQYF
DNA: TGTGCCAGCAGCCCCGGGACAGGGTTTCGGTACGAGCAGTACTTC

J: TRBJ1-6
V: TRBV29-1
D: TRBD1
size: NA
CDR3: CSVRDRGNSPLHF
DNA: TGCAGCGTACGGGACAGGGGTAATTCACCCCTCCACTTT

J: TRBJ2-5
V: TRBV7-2
D: TRBD2
size: many
CDR3: CASSLPAGGGETQYF
DNA: TGTGCCAGCAGCTTGCCAGCGGGAGGGGGAGAGACCCAGTACTTC

J: TRBJ2-7
V: TRBV27
D: NA
size: few
CDR3: CASSLHPSYEQYF
DNA: TGTGCCAGCAGTTTACACCCTTCGTACGAGCAGTACTTC

J: TRBJ2-5
V: TRBV5-1
D: NA
size: few
CDR3: CASTKSADQETQYF
DNA: TGCGCCAGCACCAAGTCGGCAGACCAAGAGACCCAGTACTTC

J: TRBJ2-7
V: TRBV20-1
D: NA
size: NA
CDR3: CSASTRDYEQYF
DNA: TGCAGTGCTAGTACCCGGGACTACGAGCAGTACTTC

J: TRBJ2-1
V: TRBV12-3/TRBV12-4
D: NA
size: NA
CDR3: CASSFVARRSEDSYNEQFF
DNA: TGTGCCAGCAGTTTCGTAGCCAGAAGGTCAGAAGACTCCTACAATGAGCAGTTCTTC

J: TRBJ2-5
V: TRBV12-3/TRBV12-4
D: NA
size: many
CDR3: CASSPGPEAETQYF
DNA: TGTGCCAGCAGCCCGGGCCCGGAGGCAGAGACCCAGTACTTC

J: TRBJ2-1
V: TRBV5-1
D: TRBD2
size: NA
CDR3: CASSLRWREGQEFF
DNA: TGCGCCAGCAGCTTGCGGTGGCGGGAGGGCCAAGAGTTCTTC

J: TRBJ1-1
V: TRBV2
D: NA
size: many
CDR3: CASNRGGYTEAFF
DNA: TGTGCCAGTAACCGCGGGGGTTACACTGAAGCTTTCTTT

J: TRBJ1-1
V: TRBV6-1
D: NA
size: few
CDR3: CASSEVQGPPGAFF
DNA: TGTGCCAGCAGTGAAGTCCAGGGCCCTCCGGGAGCTTTCTTT

J: TRBJ1-2
V: TRBV10-3
D: TRBD1
size: NA
CDR3: CAISEKGQGKTGYGYTF
DNA: TGTGCCATCAGTGAAAAGGGACAGGGGAAAACTGGGTATGGCTACACCTTC

J: TRBJ2-6
V: TRBV30
D: NA
size: once
CDR3: CAWSIRGTGANVLTF
DNA: TGTGCCTGGAGTATCAGGGGTACTGGGGCCAACGTCCTGACTTTC

J: TRBJ1-2
V: TRBV20-1
D: NA
size: NA
CDR3: CSARPNGYTF
DNA: TGCAGTGCTAGGCCGAACGGTTACACCTTC

J: TRBJ2-5
V: TRBV9
D: TRBD2
size: NA
CDR3: CASSPSAGAVETQYF
DNA: TGTGCCAGCAGCCCCTCGGCGGGAGCGGTAGAGACCCAGTACTTC

J: TRBJ1-2
V: TRBV19
D: NA
size: NA
CDR3: CASSINGGYTF
DNA: TGTGCCAGTAGTATAAATGGAGGCTACACCTTC

J: TRBJ1-1
V: TRBV11-1
D: NA
size: NA
CDR3: CASSLPAGVPTVTEAFF
DNA: TGTGCCAGCAGCTTACCCGCAGGGGTTCCTACGGTGACTGAAGCTTTCTTT

J: TRBJ1-5
V: TRBV6-1
D: TRBD1
size: NA
CDR3: CASSGQGVGSQPQHF
DNA: TGTGCCAGTTCGGGACAGGGGGTCGGTAGCCAGCCCCAGCATTTT

J: TRBJ2-3
V: TRBV20-1
D: TRBD2
size: few
CDR3: CSAGGLAADTQYF
DNA: TGCAGTGCCGGCGGACTAGCGGCGGATACGCAGTATTTT

J: TRBJ2-3
V: TRBV2
D: NA
size: many
CDR3: CASIAQGQLTDTQYF
DNA: TGTGCCAGCATAGCCCAGGGGCAACTCACAGATACGCAGTATTTT

J: TRBJ1-1
V: TRBV12-3/TRBV12-4
D: NA
size: NA
CDR3: CASTQGGTEAFF
DNA: TGTGCCAGCACCCAGGGAGGAACTGAAGCTTTCTTT

J: TRBJ2-5
V: TRBV3-1
D: NA
size: many
CDR3: CASSQEGWLQETQYF
DNA: TGTGCCAGCAGCCAAGAAGGATGGCTTCAAGAGACCCAGTACTTC

J: TRBJ1-5
V: TRBV27
D: NA
size: NA
CDR3: CASRRTGAEQPQHF
DNA: TGTGCCAGCAGACGGACTGGCGCCGAACAGCCCCAGCATTTT

J: TRBJ2-7
V: TRBV7-6
D: TRBD2
size: few
CDR3: CASSQLAGVGYEQYF
DNA: TGTGCCAGCAGCCAACTAGCGGGAGTCGGCTACGAGCAGTACTTC

J: TRBJ2-1
V: TRBV19
D: TRBD2
size: NA
CDR3: CASTPSSGSLYEQFF
DNA: TGTGCCAGTACCCCTTCTAGCGGGAGCTTGTATGAGCAGTTCTTC

J: TRBJ1-5
V: TRBV11-2
D: NA
size: few
CDR3: CASSLVPLGQAREGMESNQPQHF
DNA: TGTGCCAGCAGCTTAGTTCCATTGGGGCAGGCCAGGGAGGGAATGGAGAGCAATCAGCCCCAGCATTTT

J: TRBJ2-2
V: TRBV19
D: TRBD1
size: NA
CDR3: CASSTGTGEHTGELFF
DNA: TGTGCCAGTAGTACCGGGACAGGGGAGCACACCGGGGAGCTGTTTTTT

J: TRBJ2-7
V: TRBV12-3/TRBV12-4
D: NA
size: many
CDR3: CASSRDTNSYEQYF
DNA: TGTGCCAGCAGTCGGGACACAAATTCCTACGAGCAGTACTTC

J: TRBJ1-1
V: TRBV12-3/TRBV12-4
D: NA
size: NA
CDR3: CASSSLQEAFF
DNA: TGTGCCAGCAGTTCTTTGCAGGAAGCTTTCTTT

J: TRBJ1-1
V: TRBV28
D: NA
size: many
CDR3: CASSLSGTSEAFF
DNA: TGTGCCAGCAGTCTAAGCGGGACTTCTGAAGCTTTCTTT

J: TRBJ1-1
V: TRBV10-2
D: NA
size: few
CDR3: CASSEDQSNTEAFF
DNA: TGCGCCAGCAGTGAGGATCAATCCAACACTGAAGCTTTCTTT

J: TRBJ1-1
V: TRBV12-3/TRBV12-4
D: NA
size: NA
CDR3: CASSFRREAFF
DNA: TGTGCCAGCAGTTTCCGTAGGGAAGCTTTCTTT

J: TRBJ1-1
V: TRBV19
D: NA
size: few
CDR3: CASSISVGTEAFF
DNA: TGTGCCAGTAGTATTTCGGTGGGCACTGAAGCTTTCTTT

J: TRBJ2-7
V: TRBV6-2/TRBV6-3
D: NA
size: NA
CDR3: CASSQGHTYEQYF
DNA: TGTGCCAGCAGCCAAGGGCATACCTACGAGCAGTACTTC

J: TRBJ2-1
V: TRBV7-8
D: NA
size: many
CDR3: CASSLWEKVYNEQFF
DNA: TGTGCCAGCAGCTTGTGGGAGAAAGTCTACAATGAGCAGTTCTTC

J: TRBJ2-5
V: TRBV7-2
D: NA
size: NA
CDR3: CASSSVTEETQYF
DNA: TGTGCCAGCAGCTCAGTGACGGAAGAGACCCAGTACTTC

J: TRBJ2-1
V: TRBV20-1
D: TRBD2
size: NA
CDR3: CSASWRGDLNEQFF
DNA: TGCAGTGCTAGTTGGCGGGGGGATCTCAATGAGCAGTTCTTC

J: TRBJ2-5
V: TRBV11-2
D: NA
size: many
CDR3: CASSVTSSSPETQYF
DNA: TGTGCCAGCAGCGTGACGTCTTCCTCACCGGAGACCCAGTACTTC

J: TRBJ1-5
V: TRBV6-1
D: NA
size: few
CDR3: CASSYRGSGANQPQHF
DNA: TGTGCCAGCAGTTATCGGGGAAGTGGGGCCAATCAGCCCCAGCATTTT

J: TRBJ2-3
V: TRBV7-8
D: NA
size: many
CDR3: CASSIRREGDTQYF
DNA: TGTGCCAGCAGCATTCGCAGGGAAGGAGATACGCAGTATTTT

J: TRBJ2-1
V: TRBV5-6
D: NA
size: many
CDR3: CASSSFPGTYNEQFF
DNA: TGTGCCAGCAGTTCATTTCCGGGGACCTACAATGAGCAGTTCTTC

J: TRBJ1-5
V: TRBV19
D: TRBD1
size: NA
CDR3: CASSILDRGSQPQHF
DNA: TGTGCCAGTAGTATTTTGGACAGGGGGTCCCAGCCCCAGCATTTT

J: TRBJ1-1
V: TRBV18
D: TRBD1
size: NA
CDR3: CASSPLLGQAMNTEAFF
DNA: TGTGCCAGCTCACCGCTTCTCGGACAGGCCATGAACACTGAAGCTTTCTTT

J: TRBJ2-7
V: TRBV28
D: NA
size: many
CDR3: CASSFFSGLYEQYF
DNA: TGTGCCAGCAGTTTCTTTAGCGGTCTCTACGAGCAGTACTTC

J: TRBJ1-5
V: TRBV7-2
D: NA
size: few
CDR3: CASNLGVNSNQPQHF
DNA: TGTGCCAGTAATCTCGGGGTTAATAGCAATCAGCCCCAGCATTTT

J: TRBJ2-1
V: TRBV5-1
D: NA
size: NA
CDR3: CASTSRNEQFF
DNA: TGCGCCAGCACCTCCCGCAATGAGCAGTTCTTC